This T cell receptor (beta chain) was retrieved from a study of T cells in Graves' hyperthyroidism and ophthalmopathy. On the study more broadly: Peripheral blood sampling occurred at initial diagnosis, before any treatment.

RNA transcripts were the template for amplifying TCR beta CDR3 regions. The TCR CDR3 was amplified in a first-round RT-PCR using the HTBI primer set. Via MiXCR, TCRdb re-called the multiplex PCR reads, giving one row per CDR3 protein. The table has about 700,000 distinct CDR3 sequences, around 13% seen once; the top ten hold approximately 10%. This clonotype was counted at least ten times. The germline V and J ends were trimmed by 3 bases and 0 bases, with 9 bases remaining between them. The CDR3 has 15 amino acids. Germline loops: CDR1 SNHLY, CDR2 FYNNEI. The sequence was obtained from a woman in her late teens or twenties with Graves' hyperthyroidism. The specimen sequenced was blood. The chain uses TRBV2 and TRBJ2-1, with a tentative D call TRBD1 (6 bases). The CDR3, as DNA: TGTGCCAGCAGTGAGGACAGAGCCTCCTACAATGAGCAGTTCTTC. Protein sequence: CASSEDRASYNEQFF.